What follows are 14 T cell receptor beta chains derived from one specimen sequenced in a study of T cells after yellow fever vaccination. TCRdb reanalysed the 5' RACE reads using MiXCR and keeps one entry per CDR3 protein. The repertoire consists of 500,000 to 650,000 distinct CDR3 sequences, with 10% to 15% occurring once and the leading ten covering around 14%. Specimen: PBMCs, collected on the day of the yellow fever booster vaccination. These receptors were collected from a man aged 25-45 years who received the YFV17D yellow fever vaccine.

The V and J genes are TRBV28 and TRBJ2-6; unclear D gene. Germline loops: CDR1 MDHEN, CDR2 SYDVKM. CDR3 length: 14 residues. Trimming left V 3 bases short and J 4 bases short, with 7 bases between. The CDR3 protein is CASSLGLGANVLTF. The CDR3, as DNA: TGTGCCAGCAGTTTGGGGTTAGGGGCCAACGTCCTGACTTTC.

This clonotype showed up just a few times. The genes are TRBV9 and TRBJ2-1; 9 bases map to TRBD2. The V gene's germline CDR1 is SGDLS and CDR2 YYNGEE. Germline trimming cut 3 bases from V and 5 bases from J; bases unmatched to any gene: 6. This CDR3 is 15 amino acids long. This CDR3 is CASSAFSGRDNEQFF. The CDR3, as DNA: TGTGCCAGCAGCGCCTTTAGCGGGAGAGACAATGAGCAGTTCTTC.

This clonotype was recorded a few times. The chain couples TRBV6-2 or TRBV6-3 to TRBJ1-5; D might be TRBD1 (5 bases). The V end lost 2 bases, the J end lost 0 bases, and 8 bases lay between the germline ends. This CDR3 region has 15 residues. Germline values: CDR1 MNHEY, CDR2 SVGEGT. In DNA, the CDR3 is TGTGCCAGCAGTTACCGGGACTATAGCAATCAGCCCCAGCATTTT. Protein: CASSYRDYSNQPQHF.

This clonotype appeared many times. This chain connects TRBV5-1 to TRBJ2-7; no reliable D call. Trimming took 4 bases from V and 6 from J, leaving 8 bases between them. The germline CDR1 and CDR2 sequences are SGHRS and YFSETQ. CDR3 size: 11 residues. This chain's CDR3 is CASSLASEQYF. Written as DNA, the CDR3 is TGCGCCAGCAGCCTGGCCAGCGAGCAGTACTTC.

The chain is built from TRBV20-1 and TRBJ2-4; D is tentatively TRBD1 or TRBD2 (5 bases each). V was cut by 6 bases and J by 3 bases, with 12 bases left in between. Germline V gene sequence: CDR1 DFQATT, CDR2 SNEGSKA (reference sequence). CDR3 size: 13 residues. DNA for the CDR3: TGCAGTGCGAGGGACGCGGGCAAAAACATTCAGTACTTC. It is translated as CSARDAGKNIQYF.

The table lists this clonotype with a few counts. The chain employs TRBV18 and TRBJ1-1, with D hard to call. This CDR3 is built from 13 residues. Germline CDR1 reads KGHSH; CDR2 reads LQKENI. Trimming removed 0 bases from V and 10 bases from J, with 12 bases in between. Here the CDR3 reads CASSPPAGLGAFF. For the CDR3, the DNA is TGTGCCAGCTCACCACCAGCAGGACTTGGAGCTTTCTTT.

This clonotype was found many times. This chain connects TRBV5-1 to TRBJ2-2; D is unclear. This CDR3 has 15 amino acids. Trimming left V 1 base short and J 0 bases short, with 7 bases between. Germline V gene sequence: CDR1 SGHRS, CDR2 YFSETQ. CDR3 loop: CASSLREANTGELFF. In DNA form, the CDR3 reads TGCGCCAGCAGCTTGAGGGAAGCGAACACCGGGGAGCTGTTTTTT. The entire variable domain, with the rest obtained from reference TRBV5-1 and TRBJ2-2, is as follows: KAGVTQTPRYLIKTRGQQVTLSCSPISGHRSVSWYQQTPGQGLQFLFEYFSETQRNKGNFPGRFSGRQFSNSRSEMNVSTLELGDSALYLCASSLREANTGELFFGEGSRLTVL.

The chain combines TRBV28 with TRBJ2-1; D might be TRBD1 (5 bases). CDR3 size: 12 residues. Trimming stripped 8 bases from V and 8 bases from J, with 13 bases between. Germline lookup yields CDR1 MDHEN and CDR2 SYDVKM. CDR3 DNA: TGTGCCAGCCGGATCTGGGGCGATGAGCAGTTCTTC. It is translated as CASRIWGDEQFF.

The CDR3 loop reads CASSVEGRGPYNEQFF. Here the CDR3 DNA reads TGCGCCAGCAGCGTGGAGGGCAGGGGCCCATACAATGAGCAGTTCTTC. This sequence joins TRBV5-1 and TRBJ2-1; D tentatively reads TRBD1 or TRBD2 (6 bases each). CDR1 is SGHRS and CDR2 is YFSETQ in the germline V gene. Trimming took 4 bases from V and 4 from J, leaving 18 bases between them. The CDR3 runs 16 residues.

This chain connects TRBV5-1 to TRBJ2-3; a weak D match, TRBD2 (6 bases). The V gene's germline CDR1 is SGHRS and CDR2 YFSETQ. The V end lost 2 bases, the J end lost 0 bases, and 10 bases lay between the germline ends. The CDR3 is 15 amino acids. The CDR3 region has the DNA TGCGCCAGCAGCTTCGGGGGACTTAGCACAGATACGCAGTATTTT. Encoded protein: CASSFGGLSTDTQYF.

The chain joins TRBV29-1 to TRBJ1-1, with D uncertain. This CDR3 has 12 amino acids. CDR1 is SQVTM and CDR2 is ANQGSEA in the germline V gene. Trimming left V 5 bases short and J 0 bases short, with 7 bases between. DNA for the CDR3: TGCAGCGTTAAAGGGATGAACACTGAAGCTTTCTTT. This gives the protein CSVKGMNTEAFF.

The chain uses TRBV5-1 and TRBJ2-1; a weak D match, TRBD2 (6 bases). The V gene lost 5 bases and the J gene lost 15 bases, with 21 bases spanning the gap. The CDR3 sequence is 13 residues long. CDR1 is SGHRS, CDR2 YFSETQ, per germline. In nucleotides, the CDR3 is TGCGCCAGCAGGTTCCCTTCAACCGGGACTTGGTTCTTC. Amino acid sequence: CASRFPSTGTWFF.

This clonotype was seen a handful of times. The chain employs TRBV7-2 and TRBJ2-3, with TRBD2 matching over 8 bases. J lost 4 bases, V lost 2 bases, and 8 bases had no gene match. Germline lookup yields CDR1 SGHTA and CDR2 FQGNSA. This CDR3 spans 16 amino acids. The CDR3 protein is CASSLSAGGGSDTQYF. Here the CDR3 DNA reads TGTGCCAGCAGCTTATCTGCGGGAGGAGGATCAGATACGCAGTATTTT.

This clonotype was counted between two and nine times. This sequence joins TRBV19 and TRBJ1-4; D not resolved. Germline CDR1 and CDR2: LNHDA and SQIVND (reference sequence). Trimming stripped 7 bases from V and 0 bases from J, with 9 bases between. The CDR3 covers 14 residues. CDR3 sequence reads: CASNLVATNEKLFF. The CDR3 bases are TGTGCCAGTAATTTGGTTGCAACTAATGAAAAACTGTTTTTT.